The sequence of this T cell receptor beta chain was determined in a study of CD8 T cells in Susac syndrome. This clonotype was seen only once. Antigen unknown. Regarding the study as a whole: That the number of individuals in its TCR sequencing and HLA analysis was relatively small was acknowledged by the study.

CD8+ and CD4+ T cells from blood underwent TCR beta sequencing. The individuals used as controls were healthy donors who had been matched for both age and sex. A quantity of about 0.5 to 1 ug RNA underwent reverse transcription using random hexamers. An immunoSEQ multiplex PCR amplified TCR beta CDR3 over 54 Vbeta and 13 Jbeta. TCRdb re-called the immunoSEQ multiplex PCR reads through MiXCR, storing one row per CDR3 protein. The table lists 120,000 to 150,000 distinct CDR3 sequences, approximately 95% of them singletons. Sequenced: CD4+ T cells from PBMCs. The receptor's source is a human donor in good health.

The CDR3: CASSLGGGYTEAFF. CDR3 bases: TGTGCCAGCAGCTTAGGGGGGGGCTACACTGAAGCTTTCTTT. The chain is built from TRBV7-6 and TRBJ1-1, with a tentative D call TRBD1 (6 bases). With 1 base removed from V and 3 bases from J, the gap between germline ends came to 9 bases. This CDR3 has 14 residues. Germline V gene data show CDR1 as SGHVS and CDR2 as FNYEAQ. The entire variable domain, with the rest obtained from reference TRBV7-6 and TRBJ1-1, is as follows: GAGVSQSPRYKVTKRGQDVALRCDPISGHVSLYWYRQALGQGPEFLTYFNYEAQQDKSGLPNDRFSAERPEGSISTLTIQRTEQRDSAMYRCASSLGGGYTEAFFGQGTRLTVV.